Sequencing of this T cell receptor beta chain was carried out in a study of blood T cell repertoires in COVID-19. The CDR3 is 12 amino acids. Germline V lookup: CDR1 GTSNPN, CDR2 SVGIG (reference sequence). V was cut by 4 bases and J by 0 bases, with 5 bases left in between. Sequenced by immunoSEQ multiplex PCR; TCRdb stores in-frame clones only, minus some. The sample lists tens of thousands of clones, just over 85% occurring once. Material: peripheral blood. This sequence was found in a man aged 25 to 40 with acute or convalescent COVID-19. The chain employs TRBV30 and TRBJ2-3; D gene ambiguous. In nucleotides, the CDR3 is TGTGCCTGGACAACAAGCACAGATACGCAGTATTTT. This gives the protein CAWTTSTDTQYF. Together with reference TRBV30 and TRBJ2-3, the CDR3 gives the full variable domain: SQTIHQWPATLVQPVGSPLSLECTVEGTSNPNLYWYRQAAGRGLQLLFYSVGIGQISSEVPQNLSASRPQDRQFILSSKKLLLSDSGFYLCAWTTSTDTQYFGPGTRLTVL.